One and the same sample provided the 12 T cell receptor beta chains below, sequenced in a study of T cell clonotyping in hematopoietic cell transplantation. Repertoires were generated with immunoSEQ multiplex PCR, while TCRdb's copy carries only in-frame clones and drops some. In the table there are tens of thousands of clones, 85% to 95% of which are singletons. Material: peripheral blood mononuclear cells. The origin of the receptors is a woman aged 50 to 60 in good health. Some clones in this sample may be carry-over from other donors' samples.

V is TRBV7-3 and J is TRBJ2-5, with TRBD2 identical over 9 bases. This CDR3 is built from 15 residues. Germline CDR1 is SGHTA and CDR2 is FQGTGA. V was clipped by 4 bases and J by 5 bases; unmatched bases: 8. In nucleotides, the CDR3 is TGTGCCAGCAGCTCATTAGCGGGGGTGGGGGAGACCCAGTACTTC. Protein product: CASSSLAGVGETQYF. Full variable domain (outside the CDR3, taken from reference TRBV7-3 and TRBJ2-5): GAGVSQTPSNKVTEKGKYVELRCDPISGHTALYWYRQSLGQGPEFLIYFQGTGAADDSGLPNDRFFAVRPEGSVSTLKIQRTERGDSAVYLCASSSLAGVGETQYFGPGTRLLVL.

As DNA, the CDR3 is TGTGCCAGCAGCACGGTTGGGGCTAATGAAAAACTGTTTTTT. Residues: CASSTVGANEKLFF. The V call is TRBV11-2, the J call TRBJ1-4; no clear D. V lost 5 bases and J lost 3, with 10 bases in between. Germline V lookup: CDR1 SGHAT, CDR2 FQNNGV. This CDR3 contains 14 residues.

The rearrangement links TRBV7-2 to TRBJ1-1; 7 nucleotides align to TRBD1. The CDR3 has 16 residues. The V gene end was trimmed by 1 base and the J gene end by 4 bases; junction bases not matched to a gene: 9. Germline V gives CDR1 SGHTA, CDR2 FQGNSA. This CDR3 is CASSLEPVTGSTEAFF. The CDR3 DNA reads TGTGCCAGCAGCTTAGAGCCCGTGACAGGGAGCACTGAAGCTTTCTTT.

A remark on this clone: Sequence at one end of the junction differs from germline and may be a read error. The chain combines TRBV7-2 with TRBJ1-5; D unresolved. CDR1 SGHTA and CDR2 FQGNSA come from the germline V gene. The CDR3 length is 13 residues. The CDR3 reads CASSLASTAPQHF. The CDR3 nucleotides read TGTGCCAGCAGTTTAGCTTCCACCGCGCCCCAGCATTTT.

Written as DNA, the CDR3 is TGTGCCAGTACCGGGCAGGACTCTTCTGAAGCTTTCTTT. This encodes CASTGQDSSEAFF. The rearrangement joins TRBV19 to TRBJ1-1; no firm D call. V dropped 7 bases and J dropped 6 bases, with 15 bases sitting between them. Germline CDR1 is LNHDA and CDR2 is SQIVND (reference sequence). There are 13 residues in the CDR3. The full variable domain, rest sourced from reference TRBV19 and TRBJ1-1, is DGGITQSPKYLFRKEGQNVTLSCEQNLNHDAMYWYRQDPGQGLRLIYYSQIVNDFQKGDIAEGYSVSREKKESFPLTVTSAQKNPTAFYLCASTGQDSSEAFFGQGTRLTVV.

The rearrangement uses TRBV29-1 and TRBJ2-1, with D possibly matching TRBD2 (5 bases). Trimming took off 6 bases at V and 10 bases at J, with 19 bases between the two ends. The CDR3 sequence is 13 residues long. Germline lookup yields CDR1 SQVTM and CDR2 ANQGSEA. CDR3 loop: CSVDSDGVGEQFF. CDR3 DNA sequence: TGCAGCGTGGACTCGGACGGCGTCGGGGAGCAGTTCTTC.

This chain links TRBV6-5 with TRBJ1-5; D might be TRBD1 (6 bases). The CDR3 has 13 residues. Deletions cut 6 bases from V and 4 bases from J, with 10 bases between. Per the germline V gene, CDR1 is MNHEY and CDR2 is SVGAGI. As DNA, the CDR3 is TGTGCCAGCAGGTGGACAGAAAATCAGCCCCAGCATTTT. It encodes CASRWTENQPQHF.

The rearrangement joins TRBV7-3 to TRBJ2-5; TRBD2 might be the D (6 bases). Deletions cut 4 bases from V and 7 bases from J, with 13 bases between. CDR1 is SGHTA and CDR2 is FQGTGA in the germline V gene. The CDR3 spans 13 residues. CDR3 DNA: TGTGCCAGCAGCTCCCGACTAGAGGGGACCCAGTACTTC. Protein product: CASSSRLEGTQYF.

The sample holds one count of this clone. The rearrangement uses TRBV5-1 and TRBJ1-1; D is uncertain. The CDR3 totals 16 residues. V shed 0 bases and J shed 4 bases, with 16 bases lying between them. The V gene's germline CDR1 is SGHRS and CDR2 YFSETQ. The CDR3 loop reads CASSLGIVAPSTEAFF. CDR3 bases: TGCGCCAGCAGCTTGGGAATCGTTGCCCCCAGCACTGAAGCTTTCTTT.

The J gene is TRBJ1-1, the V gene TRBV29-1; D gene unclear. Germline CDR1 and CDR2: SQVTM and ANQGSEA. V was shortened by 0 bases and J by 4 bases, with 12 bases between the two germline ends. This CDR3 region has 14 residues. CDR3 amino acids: CSVEDQSGFTEAFF. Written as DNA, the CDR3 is TGCAGCGTTGAAGATCAAAGCGGCTTCACTGAAGCTTTCTTT.

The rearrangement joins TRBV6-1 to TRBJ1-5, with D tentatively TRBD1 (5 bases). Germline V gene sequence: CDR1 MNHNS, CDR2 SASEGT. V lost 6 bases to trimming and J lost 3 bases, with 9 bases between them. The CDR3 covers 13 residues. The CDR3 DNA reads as TGTGCCAGCAGCCAGGGAAACAATCAGCCCCAGCATTTT. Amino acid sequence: CASSQGNNQPQHF.

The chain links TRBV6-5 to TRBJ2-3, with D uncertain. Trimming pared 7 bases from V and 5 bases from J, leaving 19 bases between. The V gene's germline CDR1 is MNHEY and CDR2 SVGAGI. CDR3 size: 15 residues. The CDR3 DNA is TGTGCCAGCACCATTGGGTTTGGTGGGGTAGATACGCAGTATTTT. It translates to CASTIGFGGVDTQYF.